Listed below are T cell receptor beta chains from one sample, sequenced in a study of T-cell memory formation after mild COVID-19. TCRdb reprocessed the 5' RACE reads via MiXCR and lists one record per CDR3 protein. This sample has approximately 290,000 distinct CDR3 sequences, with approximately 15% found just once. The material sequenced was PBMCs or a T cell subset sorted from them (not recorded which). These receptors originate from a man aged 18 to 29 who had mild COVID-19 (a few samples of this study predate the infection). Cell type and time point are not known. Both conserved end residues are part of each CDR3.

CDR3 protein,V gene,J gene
CASSFGGRGPVGTEAFF,TRBV5-1,TRBJ1-1
CASSLQGSYEQFF,TRBV5-1,TRBJ2-1
CSATPRGSGEPDTQYF,TRBV20-1,TRBJ2-3
CASSFRDSLLSGANVLTF,TRBV12-3/TRBV12-4,TRBJ2-6
CASNRQGDYGYTF,TRBV7-9,TRBJ1-2
CASSPFWGGPQETQYF,TRBV4-2,TRBJ2-5
CAISRGTETYEQYF,TRBV10-3,TRBJ2-7
CASSLEGTGGWGNEQFF,TRBV7-8,TRBJ2-1
CASSSASYEQYF,TRBV12-3/TRBV12-4,TRBJ2-7
CAISRDTNQPQHF,TRBV10-3,TRBJ1-5
CASSLSQGMNTEAFF,TRBV6-5,TRBJ1-1
CSVAKQLENTIYF,TRBV29-1,TRBJ1-3
CASSQARDTYNEQFF,TRBV3-1,TRBJ2-1
CASRVGGAVAFF,TRBV7-9,TRBJ1-1
CASSSRRGTQYF,TRBV7-3,TRBJ2-3
CASSYSGHSNQPQHF,TRBV6-5,TRBJ1-5